This entry lists 23 T cell receptor beta chains sequenced from one sample in a study of post-analysis software for immune sequencing data. The TCR beta cDNA libraries carried unique molecular identifiers. TCRdb analysed the PCR reads with MiXCR anew, one entry per CDR3 protein. Seen here are about 160,000 distinct CDR3 sequences, around 36% observed once, and the top ten hold roughly 28%. This specimen consisted of blood, obtained after autologous hematopoietic stem cell transplantation. These receptors were obtained from a girl between 10 and 17 years old with multiple sclerosis.

V and J are TRBV27 and TRBJ2-3; 9 nucleotides agree with TRBD1. Per germline, CDR1 MNHEY and CDR2 SMNVEV (reference sequence). J was trimmed by 2 bases and V by 6 bases; bases with no gene match: 18. CDR3 length: 19 amino acids. CDR3 nucleotides: TGTGCCAGCAGGACCACGGGACAGGGCCTGGGAGGCTACACAGATACGCAGTATTTT. Its protein is CASRTTGQGLGGYTDTQYF.

The chain uses TRBV27 and TRBJ2-5; the D gene is possibly TRBD2 (5 bases). The CDR3 contains 13 residues. The V gene's germline CDR1 is MNHEY and CDR2 SMNVEV (reference sequence). V was trimmed by 3 bases and J by 2 bases, leaving 7 bases between them. The CDR3 region has the DNA TGTGCCAGCAGTTTCGGGAAGCAAGAGACCCAGTACTTC. This translates into CASSFGKQETQYF.

V usage is TRBV5-1 and J usage is TRBJ2-1; possible D gene TRBD1, 7 bases. Germline V gives CDR1 SGHRS, CDR2 YFSETQ. The CDR3 sequence is 14 residues long. Between the trimmed V and J ends, which lost 0 bases and 7 bases, there was a span of 11 bases. DNA for the CDR3: TGCGCCAGCAGCTTGGCAGGGGGGCTAAATGAGCAGTTCTTC. Encoded protein: CASSLAGGLNEQFF.

V and J are TRBV5-6 and TRBJ2-3, with D uncertain. The CDR3 extends over 17 amino acids. Trimming removed 0 bases at V and 0 bases at J, with 14 bases between. The germline CDR1 and CDR2 sequences are SGHDT and YYEEEE. The CDR3 nucleotides are TGTGCCAGCAGCTTGGAAGGTTGCCAATCTAGCACAGATACGCAGTATTTT. It specifies CASSLEGCQSSTDTQYF.

CDR3 amino acids: CSAGTSRTDTQYF. CDR3 coding DNA: TGCAGTGCCGGGACTAGCCGAACAGATACGCAGTATTTT. The V and J genes are TRBV20-1 and TRBJ2-3; 9 bases are shared with TRBD2. Unmatched junction bases numbered 4, after V lost 6 bases and J lost 3 bases. The V gene's germline CDR1 is DFQATT and CDR2 SNEGSKA (reference sequence). The length of the CDR3 is 13 residues.

The chain recombines TRBV7-3 with TRBJ2-3; 8 bases align to TRBD2. CDR1 and CDR2 (germline): SGHTA, FQGTGA. This CDR3 spans 15 amino acids. J lost 5 bases, V lost 1 base, and 5 bases had no gene match. The CDR3 region has the DNA TGTGCCAGCAGCTTAAGTTCCGGGAGGGGAGATACGCAGTATTTT. Protein: CASSLSSGRGDTQYF.

In this sample, this clonotype turned up a few times. The chain combines TRBV7-9 with TRBJ2-5, with 10 nucleotides matching TRBD2. The V gene end was trimmed by 3 bases and the J gene end by 1 base; junction bases not matched to a gene: 8. In germline, CDR1 is SEHNR, CDR2 FQNEAQ (reference sequence). CDR3 size: 17 residues. In nucleotides, the CDR3 is TGTGCCAGCAGCTTGAGGTTAGCGGGAGGCCTCCAAGAGACCCAGTACTTC. It codes for CASSLRLAGGLQETQYF.

The chain combines TRBV20-1 with TRBJ1-2; D might be TRBD1 (6 bases). From germline, CDR1 is DFQATT and CDR2 SNEGSKA (reference sequence). CDR3 length equals 16 residues. With 0 bases removed from V and 0 bases from J, the gap between germline ends came to 14 bases. CDR3 loop: CSARDLQGSANYGYTF. As DNA, the CDR3 is TGCAGTGCTAGAGATCTTCAGGGGTCAGCTAACTATGGCTACACCTTC.

This clonotype was observed a few times. The chain employs TRBV7-3 and TRBJ2-7, with TRBD2 as a possible D gene (6 bases). CDR3 length: 14 amino acids. V lost 2 bases and J lost 5, with 13 bases in between. Germline assignment: CDR1 SGHTA and CDR2 FQGTGA. CDR3 sequence: CASSLGGLPHEQYF. The CDR3 DNA follows: TGTGCCAGCAGCTTAGGGGGACTCCCGCACGAGCAGTACTTC.

The genes are TRBV27 and TRBJ2-5; D perhaps matches TRBD1 (6 bases). Trimming left V 3 bases short and J 5 bases short, with 10 bases between. There are 13 residues in the CDR3. Germline CDR1 and CDR2: MNHEY and SMNVEV (reference sequence). The CDR3 loop reads CASSLGAAETQYF. DNA of the CDR3: TGTGCCAGCAGTTTGGGGGCGGCGGAGACCCAGTACTTC.

The chain uses TRBV19 and TRBJ2-4, with TRBD1 matching over 8 bases. Near its end, the DNA agrees better with TRBJ2-7, so the J call may be wrong. The V gene's germline CDR1 is LNHDA and CDR2 SQIVND (reference sequence). The length of the CDR3 is 16 residues. CDR3 coding DNA: TGTGCCAGTAGTATCCGAGGACAGGGTTTGTCCTACGAGCAGTACTTC. As protein: CASSIRGQGLSYEQYF.

This clonotype has a single count. Since a much larger clone is just one base distant, this may be a read error. Written as DNA, the CDR3 is TGCAGCGCGGGGGGGACACTCAATCAGCCCCAGCATTTT. Translation gives CSAGGTLNQPQHF. The chain joins TRBV29-1 to TRBJ1-5, with a possible D match to TRBD1 (6 bases). The germline gives CDR1 SQVTM, CDR2 ANQGSEA. The CDR3 loop spans 13 amino acids. The V end lost 7 bases, the J end lost 3 bases, and 13 bases lay between the germline ends.

Worth noting for this clonotype: The germline gene is not matched at one end of the junction; a read error may be the cause. The chain has TRBV7-9 and TRBJ2-1; maybe TRBD2 (5 bases). There are 15 residues in the CDR3. Germline CDR1 and CDR2: SEHNR and FQNEAQ (reference sequence). CDR3 bases: TGTGCCAGCAGCAGTAGCGAGAGCTCCTACAATGGGCAGTTCTTC. Protein product: CASSSSESSYNGQFF.

The chain carries TRBV12-3 or TRBV12-4 and TRBJ2-1; D unclear. V was shortened by 6 bases and J by 7 bases, with 19 bases between the two germline ends. CDR3 length equals 15 residues. In DNA, the CDR3 is TGTGCCAGCAGCTCTACCGATGAGGCCGGGAATGAGCAGTTCTTC. Its translation: CASSSTDEAGNEQFF.

Notes on this clonotype: One junction end does not reproduce the germline sequence, and a read error may be involved. The chain combines TRBV27 with TRBJ2-2; the match to TRBD2 covers 10 bases. This CDR3 is built from 16 residues. CDR1 and CDR2 from the germline V gene are MNHEY and SMNVEV (reference sequence). The CDR3, as DNA: TGTACCAGCAGTTCCCTGGGACTAGCGAAAACCGGGGAGCTGTTTTTT. The encoded protein is CTSSSLGLAKTGELFF.

This chain joins TRBV20-1 and TRBJ1-5; D is perhaps TRBD1 (5 bases). The germline V and J ends were trimmed by 2 bases and 2 bases, with 13 bases remaining between them. This CDR3 is 15 amino acids long. Germline V lookup: CDR1 DFQATT, CDR2 SNEGSKA (reference sequence). CDR3 DNA: TGCAGTGCTAGATACGGGGCACCAGGCAATCAGCCCCAGCATTTT. This sequence encodes CSARYGAPGNQPQHF.

This clonotype was observed a few times. This rearrangement joins TRBV7-2 to TRBJ2-7, with TRBD2 identical over 10 bases. There are 15 residues in the CDR3. Losses at the gene ends were 5 bases for V and 2 bases for J; bases not matched to a gene: 6. Germline V gene sequence: CDR1 SGHTA, CDR2 FQGNSA. Written as DNA, the CDR3 is TGTGCCAGCAGCCCAGGACTAGCGGTTGCCTACGAGCAGTACTTC. Encoded protein: CASSPGLAVAYEQYF.

The chain combines TRBV5-1 with TRBJ2-5; TRBD1 agrees at 9 bases. This CDR3 is 15 amino acids long. Per germline, CDR1 SGHRS and CDR2 YFSETQ. The V and J ends lost 5 bases and 5 bases, in that order; junction bases with no gene match: 10. The CDR3: CASSITGGGAETQYF. The CDR3 region has the DNA TGCGCCAGCAGTATTACAGGGGGCGGTGCGGAGACCCAGTACTTC.

This clonotype has a handful of counts. The chain combines TRBV24-1 with TRBJ2-7; tentatively, D is TRBD1 (6 bases). Judging by the DNA end, TRBJ2-5 fits better; the J call may be wrong. The CDR3 consists of 16 residues. Germline assignment: CDR1 KGHDR and CDR2 SFDVKD. CDR3 in DNA: TGTGCCACCAGTGATCCTGACAGGCCCAAGGGGGAGACCCAGTACTTC. Its translation is CATSDPDRPKGETQYF.

This clonotype showed up many times. The rearrangement links TRBV6-5 to TRBJ2-1; 11 positions agree with TRBD2. Losses at the gene ends were 6 bases for V and 7 bases for J; bases not matched to a gene: 8. Germline V gene lookup returns CDR1 MNHEY and CDR2 SVGAGI. The CDR3 extends over 15 amino acids. CDR3 loop: CASSPGTSGRNEQFF. The CDR3 bases are TGTGCCAGCAGCCCCGGGACTAGCGGACGGAATGAGCAGTTCTTC.

This clonotype came up many times. The chain carries TRBV19 and TRBJ2-1; 12 bases are a match to TRBD2. V shed 4 bases, J shed 4 bases, and the junction held 5 bases outside the gene matches. The germline CDR1 and CDR2 sequences are LNHDA and SQIVND (reference sequence). The CDR3 covers 16 residues. CDR3: CASSKRTSGKYNEQFF. The CDR3, as DNA: TGTGCCAGTAGTAAACGGACTAGCGGGAAATACAATGAGCAGTTCTTC.

In its sample, this clonotype was seen a few times. V usage is TRBV12-3 or TRBV12-4 and J usage is TRBJ2-3; 9 nucleotides match TRBD2. The CDR3 has 13 amino acids. The V gene end was trimmed by 8 bases and the J gene end by 4 bases; junction bases not matched to a gene: 4. In DNA form, the CDR3 reads TGTGCCAGCCTAGCGGGAAGAGCAGATACGCAGTATTTT. This encodes CASLAGRADTQYF.

The sample holds a few counts of this clonotype. The V and J genes are TRBV20-1 and TRBJ1-5; perhaps TRBD1 as D (5 bases). CDR3 length: 16 residues. Germline CDR1 and CDR2: DFQATT and SNEGSKA (reference sequence). Trimming stripped 3 bases from V and 1 base from J, with 16 bases between. The CDR3 region has the DNA TGCAGTGCTAGGGCCAGGGAGAAAGCGAGCAATCAGCCCCAGCATTTT. It specifies CSARAREKASNQPQHF.